This TCR beta chain emerged from a study of T cell responses to AZD1222 COVID-19 vaccine. Profiling relied on immunoSEQ multiplex PCR, and the TCRdb table lists in-frame clones only, not all of them. The table shows some 91,000 clones, with 90% to 95% occurring only once. The germline CDR1 and CDR2 sequences are SQVTM and ANQGSEA. This CDR3 is built from 12 residues. This TCR was sampled from an adult in good health. V and J are TRBV29-1 and TRBJ2-7, with 9 bases aligning to TRBD2. The material sequenced was peripheral blood, taken on day 0 of AZD1222 vaccination. The CDR3 region is CSGGTSSYEQYF. The CDR3 coding sequence is TGCAGTGGCGGGACTAGCTCTTACGAGCAGTACTTC.